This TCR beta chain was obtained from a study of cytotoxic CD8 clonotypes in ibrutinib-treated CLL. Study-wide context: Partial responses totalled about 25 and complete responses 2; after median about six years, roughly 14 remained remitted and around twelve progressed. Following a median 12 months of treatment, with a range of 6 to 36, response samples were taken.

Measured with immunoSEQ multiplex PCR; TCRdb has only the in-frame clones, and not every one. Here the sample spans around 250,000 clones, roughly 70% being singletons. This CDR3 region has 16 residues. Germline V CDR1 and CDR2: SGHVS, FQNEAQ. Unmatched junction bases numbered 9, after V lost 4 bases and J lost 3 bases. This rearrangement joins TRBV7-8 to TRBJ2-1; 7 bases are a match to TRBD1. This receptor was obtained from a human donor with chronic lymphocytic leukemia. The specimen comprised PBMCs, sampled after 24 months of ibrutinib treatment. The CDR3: CASSSRQGTDYNEQFF. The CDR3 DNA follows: TGTGCCAGCAGCTCAAGACAGGGCACAGACTACAATGAGCAGTTCTTC.